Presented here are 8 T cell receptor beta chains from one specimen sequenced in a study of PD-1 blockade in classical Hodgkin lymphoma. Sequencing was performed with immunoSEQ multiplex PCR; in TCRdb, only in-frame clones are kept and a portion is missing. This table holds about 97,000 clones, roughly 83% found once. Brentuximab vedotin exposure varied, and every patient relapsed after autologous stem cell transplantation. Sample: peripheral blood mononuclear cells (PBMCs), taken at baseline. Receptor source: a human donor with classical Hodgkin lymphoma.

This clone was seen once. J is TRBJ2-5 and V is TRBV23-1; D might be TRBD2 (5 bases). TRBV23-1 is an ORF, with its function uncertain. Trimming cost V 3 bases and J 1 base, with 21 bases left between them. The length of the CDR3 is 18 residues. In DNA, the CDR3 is TGCGCCAGCAGTCAGAGGGAACTAGAGACTCACCTCCAAGAGACCCAGTACTTC. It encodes CASSQRELETHLQETQYF.

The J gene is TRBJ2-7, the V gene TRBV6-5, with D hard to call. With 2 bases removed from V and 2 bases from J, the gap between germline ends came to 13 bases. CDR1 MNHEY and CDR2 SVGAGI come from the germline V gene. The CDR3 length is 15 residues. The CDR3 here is CASSYPSCGAYEQYF. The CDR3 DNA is TGTGCCAGCAGTTACCCTTCTTGTGGGGCCTACGAGCAGTACTTC.

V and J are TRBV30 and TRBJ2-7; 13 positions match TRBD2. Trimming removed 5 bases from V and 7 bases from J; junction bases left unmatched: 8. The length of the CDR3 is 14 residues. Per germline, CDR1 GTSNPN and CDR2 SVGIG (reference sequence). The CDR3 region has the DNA TGTGCCTGGGATAGACTAGCGGGAGGTGGTGAGCAGTACTTC. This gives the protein CAWDRLAGGGEQYF.

The CDR3 loop reads CASSAMRSTETQYF. The CDR3 region has the DNA TGTGCCAGCAGCGCGATGAGGAGCACGGAGACCCAGTACTTC. This chain uses TRBV7-2 with TRBJ2-5, with no clear D. V was trimmed by 5 bases and J by 5 bases, leaving 15 bases between them. CDR1 and CDR2 from the germline V gene are SGHTA and FQGNSA. This CDR3 has 14 amino acids.

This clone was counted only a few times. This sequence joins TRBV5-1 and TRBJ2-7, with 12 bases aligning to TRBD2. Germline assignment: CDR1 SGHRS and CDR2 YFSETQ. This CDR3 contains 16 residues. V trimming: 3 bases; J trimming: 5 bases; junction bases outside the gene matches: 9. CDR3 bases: TGCGCCAGCAGCTCCGGACTAGCGGGACCGATTAACGAGCAGTACTTC. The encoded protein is CASSSGLAGPINEQYF.

DNA for the CDR3: TGTGCCAGCAGTCCCTCGGGGATGGGAAATGAGCAGTTCTTC. Protein sequence: CASSPSGMGNEQFF. The V gene is TRBV6-4, the J gene TRBJ2-1; possibly TRBD2 for D (5 bases). This CDR3 spans 14 amino acids. V was clipped by 5 bases and J by 7 bases, with 15 bases between them. CDR1 is MRHNA and CDR2 is SNTAGT in the germline V gene.

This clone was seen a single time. The CDR3 DNA sequence: TGTGCCAGCAGCCTGGACAGGGGGCGAACTGAAGCTTTCTTT. Translated, it gives CASSLDRGRTEAFF. This chain joins TRBV6-5 and TRBJ1-1; 11 nucleotides align to TRBD1. Germline V CDR1 and CDR2: MNHEY, SVGAGI. V shed 6 bases, J shed 5 bases, and the junction held 5 bases outside the gene matches. This CDR3 is built from 14 residues.

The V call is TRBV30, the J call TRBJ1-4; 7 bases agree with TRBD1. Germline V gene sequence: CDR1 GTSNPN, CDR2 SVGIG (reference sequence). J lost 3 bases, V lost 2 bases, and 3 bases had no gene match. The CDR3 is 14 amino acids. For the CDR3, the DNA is TGTGCCTGGAGTCGGGACAGATCTAATGAAAAACTGTTTTTT. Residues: CAWSRDRSNEKLFF.